This TCR beta chain was observed in a study of T cell repertoires in ileal Crohn's disease. Study details: Around 37% were active smokers at surgery; median disease duration was approximately 7.3 years.

The germline V gene has CDR1 SGHVS and CDR2 FQNEAQ. There are 15 residues in the CDR3. The V and J ends lost 1 base and 10 bases, in that order; junction bases with no gene match: 9. Repertoires were generated with immunoSEQ multiplex PCR, while TCRdb's copy carries only in-frame clones and drops some. This sample carries about 11,000 clones, roughly 80% of them seen once, and the ten largest clones take about 15%. This clone was seen just once. Time point defined: neoterminal ileum biopsy at postoperative endoscopy, about 6 months after surgery. The rearrangement uses TRBV7-8 and TRBJ2-1; TRBD2 matches 8 bases. The sequenced sample consisted of ileal tissue. The TCR sequence derives from an adult with Crohn's disease. Written as DNA, the CDR3 is TGTGCCAGCAGCTTAGTTGGTAGCGGGATGGGCGAGCAGTTCTTC. Amino acid sequence: CASSLVGSGMGEQFF.